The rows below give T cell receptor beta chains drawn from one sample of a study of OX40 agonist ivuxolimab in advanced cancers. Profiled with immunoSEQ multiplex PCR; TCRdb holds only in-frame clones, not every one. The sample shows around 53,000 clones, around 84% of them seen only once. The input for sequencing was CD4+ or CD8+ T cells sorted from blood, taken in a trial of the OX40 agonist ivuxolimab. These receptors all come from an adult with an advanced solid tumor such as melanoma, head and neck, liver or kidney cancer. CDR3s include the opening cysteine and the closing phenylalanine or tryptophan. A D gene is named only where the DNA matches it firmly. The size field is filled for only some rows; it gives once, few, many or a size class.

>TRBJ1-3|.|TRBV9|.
CASSDPTQGNTIYF
TGTGCCAGCAGCGATCCCACACAGGGAAACACCATATATTTT
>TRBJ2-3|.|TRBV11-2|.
CASSLGRPISTDTQYF
TGTGCCAGCAGCTTAGGAAGGCCTATTAGCACAGATACGCAGTATTTT
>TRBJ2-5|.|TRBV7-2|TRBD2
CASSATSFVWETQYF
TGTGCCAGCAGCGCGACTAGCTTCGTTTGGGAGACCCAGTACTTC
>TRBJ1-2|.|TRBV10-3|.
CAINLGTGYTF
TGTGCCATCAACCTGGGTACTGGCTACACCTTC
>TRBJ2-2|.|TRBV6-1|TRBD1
CASSFPGGYAGELFF
TGTGCCAGCAGTTTCCCAGGGGGCTATGCCGGGGAGCTGTTTTTT
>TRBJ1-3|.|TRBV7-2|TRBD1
CASSWEGQGGNTIYF
TGTGCCAGCAGCTGGGAGGGACAGGGAGGAAACACCATATATTTT
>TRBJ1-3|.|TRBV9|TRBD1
CASSTQGAAGNTIYF
TGTGCCAGCAGCACACAGGGGGCGGCTGGAAACACCATATATTTT
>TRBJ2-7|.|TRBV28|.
CASSRPGHLYEQYF
TGTGCCAGCAGTAGACCGGGACACCTCTACGAGCAGTACTTC
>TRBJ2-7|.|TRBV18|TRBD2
CASSPPSGRSRAREEQYF
TGTGCCAGCTCACCACCTAGCGGGAGGTCCCGGGCTCGGGAAGAGCAGTACTTC
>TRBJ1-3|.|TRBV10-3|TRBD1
CAISSGTGSGNTIYF
TGTGCCATCAGTTCCGGGACAGGGTCTGGAAACACCATATATTTT
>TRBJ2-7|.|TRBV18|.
CASSPIGTDNEQYF
TGTGCCAGCTCACCAATCGGGACGGACAACGAGCAGTACTTC
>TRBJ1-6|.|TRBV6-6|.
CASRSQGIGSPLHF
TGTGCCAGCCGATCTCAGGGAATAGGATCACCCCTCCACTTT
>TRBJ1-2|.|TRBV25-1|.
CASSLPGQEGGYTF
TGTGCCAGCAGTTTGCCTGGGCAGGAGGGCGGCTACACCTTC
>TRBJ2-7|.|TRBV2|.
CASSLDPSSYEQYF
TGTGCCAGCAGTCTGGACCCGAGCTCCTACGAGCAGTACTTC
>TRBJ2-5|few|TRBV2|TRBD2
CASKERTSGNGETQYF
TGTGCCAGCAAAGAACGGACTAGCGGGAACGGGGAGACCCAGTACTTC
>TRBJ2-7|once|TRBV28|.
CASSLTAYEQYF
TGTGCCAGCAGTTTAACAGCCTACGAGCAGTACTTC
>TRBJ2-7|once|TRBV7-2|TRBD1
CASSLSLGQGSYEQYF
TGTGCCAGCAGCTTATCCCTTGGACAGGGCTCCTACGAGCAGTACTTC
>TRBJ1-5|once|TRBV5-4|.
CASSLGGSVSNQPQHF
TGTGCCAGCAGCTTGGGGGGGAGTGTTAGCAATCAGCCCCAGCATTTT
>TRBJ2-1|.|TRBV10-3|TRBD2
CATETSGVTYNEQFF
TGTGCCACTGAGACTAGCGGGGTCACCTACAATGAGCAGTTCTTC
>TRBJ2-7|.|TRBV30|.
CAWAPSGGALYEQYF
TGTGCCTGGGCTCCCTCCGGCGGGGCCTTATACGAGCAGTACTTC